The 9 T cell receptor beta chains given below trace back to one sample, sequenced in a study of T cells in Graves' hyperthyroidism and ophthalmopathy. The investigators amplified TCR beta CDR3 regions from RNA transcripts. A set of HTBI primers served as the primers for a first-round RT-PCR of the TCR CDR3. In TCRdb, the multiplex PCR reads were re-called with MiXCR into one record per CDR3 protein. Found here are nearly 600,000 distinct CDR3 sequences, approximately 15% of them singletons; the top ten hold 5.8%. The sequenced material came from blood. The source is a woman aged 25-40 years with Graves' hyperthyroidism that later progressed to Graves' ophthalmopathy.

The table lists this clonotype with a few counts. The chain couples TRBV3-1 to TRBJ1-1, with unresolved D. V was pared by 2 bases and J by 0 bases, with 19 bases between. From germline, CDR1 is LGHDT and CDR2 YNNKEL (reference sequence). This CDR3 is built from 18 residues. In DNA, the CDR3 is TGTGCCAGCAGCCAACCGGGGATCGGTCCGAGGCTGAACACTGAAGCTTTCTTT. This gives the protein CASSQPGIGPRLNTEAFF.

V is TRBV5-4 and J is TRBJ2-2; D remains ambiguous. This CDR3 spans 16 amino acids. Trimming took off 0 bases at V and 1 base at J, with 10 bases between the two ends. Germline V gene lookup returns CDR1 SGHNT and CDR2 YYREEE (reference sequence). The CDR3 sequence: CASSLEYSLNTGELFF. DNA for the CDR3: TGTGCCAGCAGCTTGGAGTACAGCCTGAACACCGGGGAGCTGTTTTTT.

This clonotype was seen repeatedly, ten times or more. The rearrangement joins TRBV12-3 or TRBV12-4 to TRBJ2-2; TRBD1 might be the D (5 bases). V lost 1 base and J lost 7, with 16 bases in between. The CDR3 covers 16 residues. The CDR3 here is CASSLVAGLTNGELFF. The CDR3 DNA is TGTGCCAGCAGTTTAGTGGCAGGGTTAACGAACGGGGAGCTGTTTTTT.

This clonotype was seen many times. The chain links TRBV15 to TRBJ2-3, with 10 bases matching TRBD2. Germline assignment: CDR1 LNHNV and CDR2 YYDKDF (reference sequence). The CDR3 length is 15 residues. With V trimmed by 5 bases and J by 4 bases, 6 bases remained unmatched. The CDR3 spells CATSSSGRAPDTQYF. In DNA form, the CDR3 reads TGTGCCACCAGCTCAAGCGGGAGGGCCCCAGATACGCAGTATTTT.

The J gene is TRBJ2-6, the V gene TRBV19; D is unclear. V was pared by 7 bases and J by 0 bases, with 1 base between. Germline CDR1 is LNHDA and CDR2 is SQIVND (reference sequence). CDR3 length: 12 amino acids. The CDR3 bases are TGTGCCAGTATCTCTGGGGCCAACGTCCTGACTTTC. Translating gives CASISGANVLTF.

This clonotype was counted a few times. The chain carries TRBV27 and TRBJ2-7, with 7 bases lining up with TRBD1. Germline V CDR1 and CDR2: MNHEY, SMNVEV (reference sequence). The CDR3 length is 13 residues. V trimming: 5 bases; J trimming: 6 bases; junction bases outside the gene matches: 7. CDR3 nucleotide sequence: TGTGCCAGCAGTCTCGGACAGGCCGGCGAGCAGTACTTC. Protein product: CASSLGQAGEQYF.

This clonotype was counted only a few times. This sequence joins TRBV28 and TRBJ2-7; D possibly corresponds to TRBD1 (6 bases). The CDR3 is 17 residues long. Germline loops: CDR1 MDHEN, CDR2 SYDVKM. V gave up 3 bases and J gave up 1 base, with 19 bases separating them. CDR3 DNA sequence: TGTGCCAGCAGTTTGGGCCTTCGGTCAGGGGATTCCTACGAGCAGTACTTC. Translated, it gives CASSLGLRSGDSYEQYF.

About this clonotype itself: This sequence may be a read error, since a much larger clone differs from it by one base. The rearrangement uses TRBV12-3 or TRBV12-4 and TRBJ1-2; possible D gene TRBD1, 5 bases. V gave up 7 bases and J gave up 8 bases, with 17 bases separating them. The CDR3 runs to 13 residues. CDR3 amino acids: CASTAGMPRGYTF. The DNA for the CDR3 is TGTGCCAGCACCGCAGGGATGCCTAGAGGCTACACCTTC.

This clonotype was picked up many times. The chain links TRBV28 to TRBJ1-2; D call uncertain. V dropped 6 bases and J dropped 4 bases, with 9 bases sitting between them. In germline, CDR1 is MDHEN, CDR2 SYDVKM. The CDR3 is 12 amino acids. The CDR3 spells CASRIPPYGYTF. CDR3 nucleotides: TGTGCCAGCAGAATACCGCCCTATGGCTACACCTTC.